This is a list of T cell receptor beta chains from one sample in a study of PD-L1 blockade in urothelial cancer. Generated by immunoSEQ multiplex PCR, the TCRdb table keeps only in-frame clones and is missing some. The table records fewer than 90,000 clones, less than 95% of them present only once. The specimen was PBMCs, collected around atezolizumab (anti-PD-L1) treatment. The source of these receptors is a woman older than 75 with urothelial cancer. Both conserved end residues are part of each CDR3. The order of the fields is D gene, clone size, J gene, V gene, CDR3 DNA, CDR3 protein. A D gene is named only where the DNA matches it firmly. Not all rows give a size; the values are once, few, many and, for expanded clones, a class.

TRBD1,-,TRBJ2-3,TRBV2,TGTGCCAGCTGCTGTCTCCCGGGACAGGGGGTGGGAGATACGCAGTATTTT,CASCCLPGQGVGDTQYF
TRBD2,-,TRBJ2-7,TRBV5-4,TGTGCCAGCAGCCCCGGGGGGGAGACCTACGAGCAGTACTTC,CASSPGGETYEQYF
TRBD1,-,TRBJ2-2,TRBV5-1,TGCGCCAGCAGCCTGCAAGCCGGGACAGACACCGGGGAGCTGTTTTTT,CASSLQAGTDTGELFF
-,-,TRBJ2-5,TRBV5-6,TGTGCCAGCAGCTTGGGGTCCAGCCAAGAGACCCAGTACTTC,CASSLGSSQETQYF
TRBD1,-,TRBJ2-7,TRBV6-1,TGTGCCAGCAGGAACCGGGACAGGCTATACGAGCAGTACTTC,CASRNRDRLYEQYF
TRBD2,once,TRBJ2-5,TRBV10-3,TGTGCCATCAGGCAGACTAGCGGGGGAGGGGAGACCCAGTACTTC,CAIRQTSGGGETQYF
TRBD2,-,TRBJ2-1,TRBV5-1,TGCGCCAGCAGCCTCACCGGGACTAGCGTTAGTGAGCAGTTCTTC,CASSLTGTSVSEQFF
-,-,TRBJ2-2,TRBV6-5,TGTGCCAGCAGTAATCGGGACTGGGTTGGCGGGGAGCTGTTTTTT,CASSNRDWVGGELFF
TRBD2,-,TRBJ2-7,TRBV6-1,TGTGCCAGCAGTGGGGGGACTAGGGGCTCCTACGAGCAGTACTTC,CASSGGTRGSYEQYF
TRBD2,-,TRBJ2-3,TRBV5-6,TGTGCCAGCAGCCCCCGGGGGGGGAGGAGATCGCAGTATTTT,CASSPRGGRRSQYF
-,once,TRBJ1-1,TRBV9,TGTGCCAGCAGCGCCGAGGCTTGGACTGAAGCTTTCTTT,CASSAEAWTEAFF
TRBD2,-,TRBJ2-1,TRBV9,TGTGCCAGCAGCAGACTAGCGGGAGTCGGGAATGAGCAGTTCTTC,CASSRLAGVGNEQFF
TRBD2,-,TRBJ2-1,TRBV18,TGTGCCAGCTCACCACCAGCGGGGAGAGTTTATGGGGTGCCCGAGCAGTTCTTC,CASSPPAGRVYGVPEQFF
-,-,TRBJ2-5,TRBV6-1,TGTGCCAGCATGAGGGATTCGGGGACCCAGTACTTC,CASMRDSGTQYF
-,-,TRBJ1-3,TRBV5-1,TGCGCCAGCAGCTTGGGAGAGAATAACTCTGGAAACACCATATATTTT,CASSLGENNSGNTIYF
-,-,TRBJ1-5,TRBV19,TGTGCCAGTAGTTTTCTGGGGGGGCGCGGGAGTAATCAGCCCCAGCATTTT,CASSFLGGRGSNQPQHF
TRBD2,-,TRBJ2-1,TRBV5-1,TGCGCCAGCAGCGCCGGACTAGCGGGACAAAAATACAATGAGCAGTTCTTC,CASSAGLAGQKYNEQFF